This T cell receptor beta chain was recorded in a study of OX40 agonist ivuxolimab in advanced cancers. On the study more broadly: With a range of 23 to 79, age averaged roughly 60 years, and 70% to 85% were male. General study points: It was also the case that some nonresponders had low normalized T-cell clonal expansion. Partial responders at 0.1-3.0 mg/kg had among the lowest clonal expansion.

Sequenced by immunoSEQ multiplex PCR; TCRdb stores in-frame clones only, minus some. The sample lists some 80,000 clones, roughly 84% occurring once. The length of the CDR3 is 16 residues. The V gene lost 3 bases and the J gene lost 5 bases, with 20 bases spanning the gap. Germline V gene data show CDR1 as SGHNT and CDR2 as YYREEE (reference sequence). Concerning this clone: Its antigen is not identified.

The V gene is TRBV5-4, the J gene TRBJ1-1, with a tentative D call TRBD1 (5 bases). The sequences come from CD4+ or CD8+ T cells sorted from blood, collected in a trial of the OX40 agonist ivuxolimab. The receptor's source is an adult with an advanced solid tumor such as melanoma, head and neck, liver or kidney cancer. The CDR3: CASSSGGPGASTEAFF. DNA for the CDR3: TGTGCCAGCAGCTCCGGGGGACCGGGCGCGTCGACTGAAGCTTTCTTT.